A single sample is the source of the 24 T cell receptor beta chains below, sequenced in a study of cytomegalovirus exposure and HLA in healthy donors. PCR amplification relied on 60 Vbeta primers (plus 13 Jbeta primers). Sequencing used immunoSEQ multiplex PCR; TCRdb keeps in-frame clones, though not all of them. The sample holds around 170,000 clones, around 85% seen once. The sequencing sample was made of PBMCs. These receptors originate from a man aged 50-60 years in good health and CMV-seronegative.

The chain links TRBV6-6 to TRBJ2-5, with 9 nucleotides matching TRBD2. With V trimmed by 2 bases and J by 4 bases, 5 bases remained unmatched. Per the germline V gene, CDR1 is MNHNY and CDR2 is SVGAGI (reference sequence). The CDR3 length is 15 residues. The CDR3 nucleotides read TGTGCCAGCAGTTACGTAGCGGGGGTAGGAGAGACCCAGTACTTC. It yields the protein CASSYVAGVGETQYF.

The V call is TRBV4-3, the J call TRBJ2-1, with 8 bases matching TRBD1. CDR1 LGHNA and CDR2 YSLEER come from the germline V gene. Unmatched junction bases numbered 8, after V lost 2 bases and J lost 8 bases. The CDR3 consists of 15 residues. CDR3: CASSQLIQGGDEQFF. DNA of the CDR3: TGCGCCAGCAGCCAATTAATACAGGGGGGCGATGAGCAGTTCTTC.

This clone appeared once. In DNA form, the CDR3 reads TGTGCCAGCACAAGGGGTTACGAGCAGTACTTC. Protein: CASTRGYEQYF. The chain joins TRBV11-2 to TRBJ2-7, with a tentative D call TRBD1 (5 bases). The germline gives CDR1 SGHAT, CDR2 FQNNGV. The ends were cut back, 7 bases at V and 4 bases at J, with 8 bases in the middle. The CDR3 is made up of 11 amino acids. Full variable domain (rest looked up from reference TRBV11-2 and TRBJ2-7): EAGVAQSPRYKIIEKRQSVAFWCNPISGHATLYWYQQILGQGPKLLIQFQNNGVVDDSQLPKDRFSAERLKGVDSTLKIQPAKLEDSAVYLCASTRGYEQYFGPGTRLTVT.

V and J are TRBV6-1 and TRBJ2-7, with no clear D. The germline gives CDR1 MNHNS, CDR2 SASEGT. The CDR3 totals 14 residues. V was clipped by 0 bases and J by 1 base, with 7 bases between them. The CDR3: CASSEAAVSYEQYF. CDR3 in DNA: TGTGCCAGCAGTGAAGCGGCGGTTTCCTACGAGCAGTACTTC.

In this sample, this clone turned up once. The rearrangement links TRBV29-1 to TRBJ1-1, with D possibly matching TRBD1 (5 bases). Per germline, CDR1 SQVTM and CDR2 ANQGSEA. V lost 6 bases, J lost 1 base, and 6 bases lay in between. This CDR3 contains 11 residues. CDR3 coding DNA: TGCAGCGTGGACACGAACACTGAAGCTTTCTTT. Translation: CSVDTNTEAFF. Full variable domain (remainder filled in from reference TRBV29-1 and TRBJ1-1): SAVISQKPSRDICQRGTSLTIQCQVDSQVTMMFWYRQQPGQSLTLIATANQGSEATYESGFVIDKFPISRPNLTFSTLTVSNMSPEDSSIYLCSVDTNTEAFFGQGTRLTVV.

The rearrangement links TRBV5-8 to TRBJ2-7; 9 bases line up with TRBD1. The length of the CDR3 is 12 residues. Germline V gene sequence: CDR1 SGHTS, CDR2 YDEGEE. V dropped 4 bases and J dropped 4; count of bases not matched to a gene: 0. The CDR3 sequence is CASSGTGYEQYF. The DNA for the CDR3 is TGTGCCAGCAGCGGGACAGGGTACGAGCAGTACTTC.

The chain has TRBV5-5 and TRBJ2-3; TRBD1 matches at 10 bases. Trimming at V came to 6 bases and at J to 4 bases, leaving 8 bases not matched to a gene. This CDR3 contains 15 residues. From germline, CDR1 is SGHKS and CDR2 YYEKEE (reference sequence). This CDR3 is CASTGGGTGADTQYF. CDR3 coding DNA: TGTGCCAGCACCGGCGGGGGGACAGGGGCAGATACGCAGTATTTT.

V and J are TRBV7-9 and TRBJ2-6; D uncertain. The CDR3 totals 14 residues. V dropped 1 base and J dropped 6 bases, with 7 bases sitting between them. Germline CDR1 is SEHNR and CDR2 is FQNEAQ (reference sequence). The chain's CDR3 is CASSLGTEANVLTF. The CDR3 coding sequence is TGTGCCAGCAGCTTAGGTACAGAGGCCAACGTCCTGACTTTC.

This chain uses TRBV4-3 with TRBJ2-1, with D perhaps TRBD1 (5 bases). From germline, CDR1 is LGHNA and CDR2 YSLEER. The V end lost 2 bases, the J end lost 5 bases, and 19 bases lay between the germline ends. CDR3 size: 17 residues. The CDR3 here is CASSQKVSRQSHNEQFF. The CDR3 DNA is TGCGCCAGCAGCCAAAAGGTGTCGCGACAGAGCCACAATGAGCAGTTCTTC.

The table lists this clone with a few counts. The same CDR3 also results from other DNA sequences found in this sample. The chain uses TRBV19 and TRBJ1-2; D ambiguous. The CDR3 is made up of 14 amino acids. CDR1 LNHDA and CDR2 SQIVND come from the germline V gene (reference sequence). V lost 2 bases and J lost 2, with 9 bases in between. In DNA form, the CDR3 reads TGTGCCAGTAGTATACGAGGGCGAAACTATGGCTACACCTTC. Amino acid sequence: CASSIRGRNYGYTF.

The rearrangement links TRBV29-1 to TRBJ2-7; 7 nucleotides agree with TRBD1. Germline V lookup: CDR1 SQVTM, CDR2 ANQGSEA. J gave up 2 bases and V 7 bases, and 8 bases lay outside the gene matches. The CDR3 extends over 13 amino acids. CDR3 sequence reads: CSAVTGTPYEQYF. The CDR3 DNA is TGCAGCGCTGTGACAGGGACACCCTACGAGCAGTACTTC.

The gene calls are TRBV9 and TRBJ2-1; 7 nucleotides match TRBD2. The CDR3 consists of 15 residues. J lost 3 bases, V lost 6 bases, and 9 bases had no gene match. In germline, CDR1 is SGDLS, CDR2 YYNGEE. CDR3 in amino acids: CASNDGGVDYNEQFF. The CDR3 coding sequence is TGTGCCAGCAATGATGGGGGGGTGGACTACAATGAGCAGTTCTTC.

This clone is a singleton in its sample. The chain carries TRBV13 and TRBJ1-1, with 8 positions matching TRBD1. The CDR3 runs 17 residues. Germline loops: CDR1 PRHDT, CDR2 FYEKMQ (reference sequence). V shed 3 bases, J shed 4 bases, and the junction held 13 bases outside the gene matches. CDR3: CASSFLAGGLISTEAFF. CDR3 DNA sequence: TGTGCCAGCAGCTTCCTGGCAGGGGGCTTAATTAGCACTGAAGCTTTCTTT.

The chain couples TRBV11-2 to TRBJ2-1, with TRBD2 identical over 8 bases. Germline trimming cut 11 bases from V and 0 bases from J; bases unmatched to any gene: 18. This CDR3 region has 18 residues. From germline, CDR1 is SGHAT and CDR2 FQNNGV. CDR3 in amino acids: CASRGGSGGSSSYNEQFF. As DNA, the CDR3 is TGTGCCTCCCGGGGGGGAAGCGGGGGTTCTAGCTCCTACAATGAGCAGTTCTTC.

The J gene is TRBJ2-7, the V gene TRBV19; TRBD1 matches at 9 bases. Germline V gene data show CDR1 as LNHDA and CDR2 as SQIVND (reference sequence). J lost 4 bases, V lost 5 bases, and 3 bases had no gene match. The CDR3 is 13 amino acids. CDR3 coding DNA: TGTGCCAGTAGTTGGGGACAGGGTTACGAGCAGTACTTC. Translated, it gives CASSWGQGYEQYF.

Concerning this clone: Within the sample, other DNA sequences also encode this same CDR3. The V and J genes are TRBV4-1 and TRBJ2-7; possibly TRBD1 for D (5 bases). Germline V gives CDR1 MGHRA, CDR2 YSYEKL. There are 14 residues in the CDR3. Trimming removed 1 base from V and 0 bases from J, with 7 bases in between. CDR3 nucleotide sequence: TGCGCCAGCAGCCAAGGGGGCAGCTCCTACGAGCAGTACTTC. The encoded protein is CASSQGGSSYEQYF.

The V call is TRBV6-1, the J call TRBJ1-5; D is unclear. CDR3 size: 17 residues. From germline, CDR1 is MNHNS and CDR2 SASEGT. Trimming shortened V by 1 base and J by 0 bases, and 13 bases separated the two germline ends. The CDR3, as DNA: TGTGCCAGCAGTGAAGACCGCAGGTCATATAGCAATCAGCCCCAGCATTTT. This translates into CASSEDRRSYSNQPQHF.

About this clone itself: An end of the junction differs from the germline gene, which may be a read error. This chain joins TRBV7-9 and TRBJ1-2; D remains unclear. The CDR3 is 13 residues long. Per germline, CDR1 SEHNR and CDR2 FQNEAQ (reference sequence). CDR3 DNA: TGTTCCAGCAGCTTAGAAACACACTATGGCTACACCTTC. Residues: CSSSLETHYGYTF.

The CDR3 is CASSLGDYVYTQYF. The DNA for the CDR3 is TGTGCCAGCAGCTTGGGGGACTATGTGTATACGCAGTATTTT. This rearrangement joins TRBV5-4 to TRBJ2-3, with 7 bases matching TRBD2. The CDR3 consists of 14 residues. Germline V gives CDR1 SGHNT, CDR2 YYREEE (reference sequence). The junction had 5 bases not matched to a gene; V was cut back by 0 bases and J by 7 bases.

The chain has TRBV27 and TRBJ1-5, with 8 bases identical to TRBD1. CDR3 length: 15 amino acids. Germline V gives CDR1 MNHEY, CDR2 SMNVEV (reference sequence). V shed 2 bases, J shed 7 bases, and the junction held 7 bases outside the gene matches. CDR3 protein: CASSLGQGRYQPQHF. In DNA, the CDR3 is TGTGCCAGCAGTTTAGGACAGGGAAGATACCAGCCCCAGCATTTT.

V gene TRBV11-2 combines with J gene TRBJ2-1, with TRBD1 as a possible D gene (6 bases). V dropped 5 bases and J dropped 10 bases, with 9 bases sitting between them. CDR1 and CDR2 from the germline V gene are SGHAT and FQNNGV. This CDR3 is 11 amino acids long. The CDR3 sequence: CASSRDTEQFF. CDR3 in DNA: TGTGCCAGCAGCCGGGACACGGAGCAGTTCTTC.

This chain links TRBV7-9 with TRBJ1-2; tentatively, D is TRBD1 (5 bases). Germline CDR1 is SEHNR and CDR2 is FQNEAQ (reference sequence). Trimming removed 4 bases from V and 0 bases from J, with 9 bases in between. This CDR3 spans 14 amino acids. This chain's CDR3 is CASSSDITNYGYTF. The CDR3 coding sequence is TGTGCCAGCAGCTCGGACATAACTAACTATGGCTACACCTTC.

The chain has TRBV5-4 and TRBJ2-7; D is possibly TRBD2 (5 bases). V was pared by 0 bases and J by 2 bases, with 12 bases between. The CDR3 sequence is 15 residues long. The V gene's germline CDR1 is SGHNT and CDR2 YYREEE (reference sequence). Written as DNA, the CDR3 is TGTGCCAGCAGCTTGGACCCAGCGGATGCCTACGAGCAGTACTTC. As protein: CASSLDPADAYEQYF.

This chain joins TRBV7-9 and TRBJ1-4; tentative D call: TRBD1 (6 bases). The CDR3 is 16 residues long. The ends were cut back, 4 bases at V and 0 bases at J, with 12 bases in the middle. The germline V gene has CDR1 SEHNR and CDR2 FQNEAQ (reference sequence). The CDR3 is CASSSGQMTTNEKLFF. The CDR3 bases are TGTGCCAGCAGCTCGGGACAAATGACAACTAATGAAAAACTGTTTTTT.